The next 21 T cell receptor beta chains were all read from a single sample in a study of blood T cell repertoires in COVID-19. Sequencing was performed with immunoSEQ multiplex PCR; in TCRdb, only in-frame clones are kept and a portion is missing. The sample has around 140,000 clones, over 80% seen once. Sequencing was done on a sample of peripheral blood. The origin of the receptors is a man in his forties or fifties with active COVID-19.

The table lists this clone with a count of one. This chain uses TRBV3-1 (or the pseudogene TRBV3-2) with TRBJ2-7; tentatively, D is TRBD2 (6 bases). The CDR3 totals 14 residues. Germline CDR1 is LGHDT and CDR2 is YNNKEL (reference sequence). V dropped 2 bases and J dropped 6 bases, with 14 bases sitting between them. The CDR3 bases are TGTGCCAGCAGCCAAACGGGGGTTAGCGGCGAGCAGTACTTC. Translated: CASSQTGVSGEQYF.

CDR3 region: CASSPLDTSDEQYF. The CDR3 DNA reads TGCGCCAGCAGCCCGCTCGACACTAGCGACGAGCAGTACTTC. This rearrangement joins TRBV5-1 to TRBJ2-7; 7 bases match TRBD2. J gave up 5 bases and V 4 bases, and 9 bases lay outside the gene matches. CDR1 and CDR2 (germline): SGHRS, YFSETQ. The length of the CDR3 is 14 residues.

The rearrangement links TRBV6-5 to TRBJ2-5; maybe TRBD1 (5 bases). With 0 bases removed from V and 7 bases from J, the gap between germline ends came to 18 bases. The CDR3 is 16 amino acids. The V gene's germline CDR1 is MNHEY and CDR2 SVGAGI. CDR3 sequence: CASSYSVFGSGMTQYF. CDR3 in DNA: TGTGCCAGCAGTTACTCGGTGTTTGGTTCAGGGATGACCCAGTACTTC.

This clone was counted once. This chain joins TRBV7-8 and TRBJ1-6; 7 nucleotides line up with TRBD1. V was clipped by 3 bases and J by 2 bases; unmatched bases: 7. In germline, CDR1 is SGHVS, CDR2 FQNEAQ. CDR3 size: 17 residues. For the CDR3, the DNA is TGTGCCAGCAGCTTGACGGGGACAGTACCCTATAATTCACCCCTCCACTTT. Its protein product is CASSLTGTVPYNSPLHF.

The V gene is TRBV7-9, the J gene TRBJ1-2, with unresolved D. Looked up from germline, CDR1 is SEHNR and CDR2 is FQNEAQ (reference sequence). CDR3 length: 14 amino acids. V was shortened by 5 bases and J by 7 bases, with 17 bases between the two germline ends. CDR3 in DNA: TGTGCCAGCAGCCGTATAAGGACTCCGGGTGGCTACACCTTC. It translates to CASSRIRTPGGYTF.

The sample holds one count of this clone. The chain uses TRBV9 and TRBJ1-2, with D possibly matching TRBD1 (6 bases). Germline V gene sequence: CDR1 SGDLS, CDR2 YYNGEE. V was cut by 7 bases and J by 12 bases, with 10 bases left in between. The CDR3 covers 9 residues. CDR3 in amino acids: CASPWGHTF. The CDR3 region has the DNA TGTGCCAGCCCGTGGGGGCACACCTTC.

The chain couples TRBV18 to TRBJ2-1; D not resolved. V was pared by 6 bases and J by 6 bases, with 15 bases between. This CDR3 has 14 residues. Germline assignment: CDR1 KGHSH and CDR2 LQKENI. The CDR3 loop reads CASSLDGWRNEQFF. In nucleotides, the CDR3 is TGTGCCAGCTCCCTAGATGGCTGGCGCAATGAGCAGTTCTTC. The whole variable domain, remainder taken from reference TRBV18 and TRBJ2-1, is NAGVMQNPRHLVRRRGQEARLRCSPMKGHSHVYWYRQLPEEGLKFMVYLQKENIIDESGMPKERFSAEFPKEGPSILRIQQVVRGDSAAYFCASSLDGWRNEQFFGPGTRLTVL.

The chain uses TRBV30 and TRBJ1-5; D is possibly TRBD1 (6 bases). V was shortened by 5 bases and J by 1 base, with 15 bases between the two germline ends. Germline V gene lookup returns CDR1 GTSNPN and CDR2 SVGIG (reference sequence). The CDR3 consists of 15 residues. CDR3: CAWSLGGGSNQPQHF. The CDR3 nucleotides are TGTGCCTGGTCCTTAGGGGGGGGAAGCAATCAGCCCCAGCATTTT.

The CDR3 region has the DNA TGCGCCAGCAGACTGGGGGCGGCCGTCAGTTCACCCCTCCACTTT. Translating it yields CASRLGAAVSSPLHF. This chain links TRBV5-1 with TRBJ1-6; a weak D match, TRBD1 (6 bases). The CDR3 has 15 residues. Trimming left V 5 bases short and J 9 bases short, with 18 bases between. Germline CDR1 is SGHRS and CDR2 is YFSETQ.

This clone was picked up a small number of times. The V call is TRBV18, the J call TRBJ2-7, with 10 bases aligning to TRBD1. In germline, CDR1 is KGHSH, CDR2 LQKENI. The trim removed 4 bases at V and 6 bases at J, leaving 3 bases unmatched. The CDR3 covers 13 residues. CDR3 sequence reads: CASSRQGAGEQYF. In nucleotides, the CDR3 is TGTGCCAGCTCACGACAGGGGGCGGGCGAGCAGTACTTC.

The chain combines TRBV19 with TRBJ1-6; TRBD1 matches 8 bases. The CDR3 length is 15 residues. CDR1 and CDR2 (germline): LNHDA, SQIVND (reference sequence). Trimming removed 4 bases from V and 8 bases from J; junction bases left unmatched: 7. CDR3 nucleotide sequence: TGTGCCAGTAGTACCACCCAGGGGGCTGATTCACCCCTCCACTTT. Protein sequence: CASSTTQGADSPLHF. Based on the CDR3 plus reference TRBV19 and TRBJ1-6, the full variable domain is DGGITQSPKYLFRKEGQNVTLSCEQNLNHDAMYWYRQDPGQGLRLIYYSQIVNDFQKGDIAEGYSVSREKKESFPLTVTSAQKNPTAFYLCASSTTQGADSPLHFGNGTRLTVT.

The chain combines TRBV10-3 with TRBJ2-5; TRBD2 matches 14 bases. The germline gives CDR1 ENHRY, CDR2 SYGVKD. CDR3 length equals 15 residues. The J segment lost 4 bases and the V segment lost 10 bases, leaving 8 bases of the junction unmatched. Here the CDR3 reads CATATSGGEGETQYF. CDR3 nucleotide sequence: TGTGCCACCGCGACTAGCGGGGGGGAGGGAGAGACCCAGTACTTC.

V usage is TRBV7-2 and J usage is TRBJ1-2, with 7 bases identical to TRBD1. The J segment lost 8 bases and the V segment lost 4 bases, leaving 4 bases of the junction unmatched. Germline assignment: CDR1 SGHTA and CDR2 FQGNSA. This CDR3 contains 12 residues. The CDR3 protein is CASSYTGDGYTF. Written as DNA, the CDR3 is TGTGCCAGCAGCTATACAGGGGACGGCTACACCTTC.

The V call is TRBV27, the J call TRBJ2-3, with 16 bases matching TRBD2. The V gene end was trimmed by 2 bases and the J gene end by 5 bases; junction bases not matched to a gene: 7. CDR3 length: 18 residues. Germline V CDR1 and CDR2: MNHEY, SMNVEV (reference sequence). The CDR3 DNA sequence: TGTGCCAGCAGTTTAGGGACTAGCGGGGGGGCATTGAGAGATACGCAGTATTTT. Residues: CASSLGTSGGALRDTQYF.

The J gene is TRBJ1-6, the V gene TRBV7-2; 7 bases match TRBD1. CDR1 and CDR2 from the germline V gene are SGHTA and FQGNSA. V lost 3 bases and J lost 7; bases outside the gene matches: 6. The CDR3 extends over 15 amino acids. The CDR3 protein is CASSLQGVTNSPLHF. For the CDR3, the DNA is TGTGCCAGCAGCTTGCAGGGGGTTACGAATTCACCCCTCCACTTT.

The genes are TRBV7-9 and TRBJ2-1; the match to TRBD2 covers 9 bases. Looked up from germline, CDR1 is SEHNR and CDR2 is FQNEAQ (reference sequence). The CDR3 sequence is 19 residues long. V was clipped by 6 bases and J by 2 bases; unmatched bases: 17. CDR3 loop: CASSSNSGGHRSTYNEQFF. In nucleotides, the CDR3 is TGTGCCAGCAGTTCGAACAGCGGGGGGCACCGGAGTACCTACAATGAGCAGTTCTTC.

The CDR3 loop reads CASSYSPPGGIYNEQFF. In DNA, the CDR3 is TGTGCCAGCAGTTACTCCCCCCCGGGGGGGATCTACAATGAGCAGTTCTTC. The chain carries TRBV6-2 or TRBV6-3 and TRBJ2-1, with TRBD2 identical over 8 bases. Per germline, CDR1 MNHEY and CDR2 SVGEGT. V trimming: 0 bases; J trimming: 3 bases; junction bases outside the gene matches: 7. The CDR3 totals 17 residues.

V is TRBV4-1 and J is TRBJ2-7; TRBD1 might be the D (6 bases). V lost 6 bases, J lost 4 bases, and 22 bases lay in between. In germline, CDR1 is MGHRA, CDR2 YSYEKL. The CDR3 extends over 16 amino acids. DNA of the CDR3: TGCGCCAGCAGTCCAAGTCGCATACAGGGAAATTACGAGCAGTACTTC. Amino acids: CASSPSRIQGNYEQYF.

Comment on this clone: The junction shows a germline mismatch at one end, possibly a read error. The rearrangement links TRBV7-7 to TRBJ2-1; 12 bases match TRBD1. The CDR3 is 15 amino acids. CDR1 is SSHAT and CDR2 is FNYEAQ in the germline V gene (reference sequence). CDR3 sequence reads: CASSWGQGAFNEQFF. The CDR3 region has the DNA TGTGCTAGCAGCTGGGGACAGGGGGCTTTCAATGAGCAGTTCTTC.

The chain couples TRBV5-1 to TRBJ2-1, with D possibly being TRBD2 (7 bases). Germline CDR1 reads SGHRS; CDR2 reads YFSETQ. Deletions cut 6 bases from V and 7 bases from J, with 14 bases between. This CDR3 has 13 residues. CDR3: CASKGGAGNEQFF. CDR3 DNA sequence: TGCGCCAGCAAGGGGGGGGCAGGTAATGAGCAGTTCTTC.

The chain combines TRBV5-8 with TRBJ2-4; TRBD1 matches 9 bases. This CDR3 spans 14 amino acids. The germline V gene encodes CDR1 SGHTS and CDR2 YDEGEE. J gave up 5 bases and V 2 bases, and 2 bases lay outside the gene matches. This chain's CDR3 is CASSFRTGENIQYF. The CDR3 nucleotides are TGTGCCAGCAGCTTTCGGACAGGGGAAAACATTCAGTACTTC.